These 24 T cell receptor beta chains came from one sample sequenced in a study of beta chain features in type 1 diabetes. These receptors have no identified antigens. The investigators reverse transcribed all of the isolated RNA, so they sequenced expressed TCRB transcripts. Using immunoSEQ multiplex PCR, the repertoire was profiled, and TCRdb retains in-frame clones only, with some absent. The sample has over 600,000 clones, over 10% seen once. Study-level findings and limits: Across all four CD4+ subsets, people with type 1 diabetes showed modestly shorter TCRB CDR3s.

Sequencing input: naive CD4+ T cells from blood. The receptor source for this set is a man aged 25 to 40 with type 1 diabetes.

V usage is TRBV7-9 and J usage is TRBJ2-3; the D is unclear. There are 14 residues in the CDR3. Trimming left V 0 bases short and J 4 bases short, with 8 bases between. The germline V gene encodes CDR1 SEHNR and CDR2 FQNEAQ (reference sequence). The chain's CDR3 is CASSLAIGPDTQYF. CDR3 nucleotide sequence: TGTGCCAGCAGCTTAGCGATAGGGCCAGATACGCAGTATTTT.

This clone was seen a handful of times. Other DNA sequences in the sample encode the same CDR3. V and J are TRBV18 and TRBJ2-3; no clear D. Trimming pared 6 bases from V and 5 bases from J, leaving 9 bases between. Germline V CDR1 and CDR2: KGHSH, LQKENI. This CDR3 is 12 amino acids long. DNA of the CDR3: TGTGCCAGCTCGCCCCTGGGAGATACGCAGTATTTT. Translation: CASSPLGDTQYF.

V gene TRBV9 combines with J gene TRBJ2-7, with a tentative D call TRBD1 (6 bases). Germline CDR1 is SGDLS and CDR2 is YYNGEE. Trimming removed 4 bases at V and 2 bases at J, with 16 bases between. The CDR3 contains 15 residues. CDR3 loop: CASSTHGGQPYEQYF. In DNA, the CDR3 is TGTGCCAGCAGCACCCACGGCGGACAGCCCTACGAGCAGTACTTC.

A single count supports this clone. V is TRBV7-2 and J is TRBJ2-5; D possibly corresponds to TRBD1 (6 bases). V lost 5 bases and J lost 1, with 11 bases in between. Germline loops: CDR1 SGHTA, CDR2 FQGNSA. This CDR3 is 14 amino acids long. The CDR3 coding sequence is TGTGCCAGCAGCATATCACAGGGCCAAGAGACCCAGTACTTC. Translation: CASSISQGQETQYF. Looking up the rest from reference TRBV7-2 and TRBJ2-5 gives the full variable domain: GAGVSQSPSNKVTEKGKDVELRCDPISGHTALYWYRQSLGQGLEFLIYFQGNSAPDKSGLPSDRFSAERTGGSVSTLTIQRTQQEDSAVYLCASSISQGQETQYFGPGTRLLVL.

Only a few counts were recorded for this clone. The identical CDR3 is also encoded by other nucleotide sequences in the sample. The rearrangement uses TRBV7-2 and TRBJ2-7; D unresolved. With 1 base removed from V and 2 bases from J, the gap between germline ends came to 9 bases. CDR3 size: 14 residues. Germline CDR1 reads SGHTA; CDR2 reads FQGNSA. The CDR3 reads CASSLGGSTYEQYF. In DNA, the CDR3 is TGTGCCAGCAGCTTAGGCGGAAGTACCTACGAGCAGTACTTC.

The gene calls are TRBV18 and TRBJ1-1; 7 nucleotides agree with TRBD1. V gave up 6 bases and J gave up 1 base; unmatched junction bases: 5. Germline CDR1 and CDR2: KGHSH and LQKENI. The CDR3 totals 14 residues. The CDR3 DNA sequence: TGTGCCAGCTCGCTCGCAGGGGGGAACACTGAAGCTTTCTTT. Translation gives CASSLAGGNTEAFF.

This clone was detected only a few times. The chain employs TRBV7-3 and TRBJ1-1; D is ambiguous. With 5 bases removed from V and 1 base from J, the gap between germline ends came to 8 bases. Germline CDR1 and CDR2: SGHTA and FQGTGA. The CDR3 contains 13 residues. The CDR3 sequence is CASSKTSNTEAFF. The CDR3 nucleotides read TGTGCCAGCAGCAAAACATCGAACACTGAAGCTTTCTTT. The variable domain in full, with the rest retrieved from reference TRBV7-3 and TRBJ1-1, is GAGVSQTPSNKVTEKGKYVELRCDPISGHTALYWYRQSLGQGPEFLIYFQGTGAADDSGLPNDRFFAVRPEGSVSTLKIQRTERGDSAVYLCASSKTSNTEAFFGQGTRLTVV.

This clone appeared a few times. The chain uses TRBV4-3 and TRBJ2-3; D is undetermined. The CDR3 has 15 amino acids. The germline V and J ends were trimmed by 4 bases and 2 bases, with 13 bases remaining between them. In germline, CDR1 is LGHNA, CDR2 YSLEER. The CDR3 loop is CASSPTLKFTDTQYF. CDR3 nucleotides: TGCGCCAGCAGCCCTACGCTGAAGTTCACAGATACGCAGTATTTT.

There are a few counts of this clone. The chain joins TRBV15 to TRBJ1-1, with D hard to call. The CDR3 covers 14 residues. CDR1 LNHNV and CDR2 YYDKDF come from the germline V gene (reference sequence). V was shortened by 2 bases and J by 1 base, with 8 bases between the two germline ends. CDR3 in amino acids: CATSRQLPNTEAFF. CDR3 in DNA: TGTGCCACCAGCAGACAGCTGCCGAACACTGAAGCTTTCTTT.

The table lists this clone with a few counts. The chain recombines TRBV30 with TRBJ1-6; D gene unclear. Per germline, CDR1 GTSNPN and CDR2 SVGIG (reference sequence). The V end was cut by 3 bases, the J end by 10 bases, with 25 bases between. This CDR3 has 17 residues. The CDR3 nucleotides are TGTGCCTGGAGGCCCGCTTCCTCTCGGGGTGGAGCCTCACCCCTCCACTTT. This sequence encodes CAWRPASSRGGASPLHF.

The chain couples TRBV7-2 to TRBJ2-6, with 8 bases that match TRBD1. Germline lookup yields CDR1 SGHTA and CDR2 FQGNSA. Trimming at V came to 4 bases and at J to 0 bases, leaving 8 bases not matched to a gene. This CDR3 comprises 18 residues. The CDR3 loop reads CASSSLTGALSGANVLTF. CDR3 DNA sequence: TGTGCCAGCAGCTCCCTGACAGGGGCCCTCTCTGGGGCCAACGTCCTGACTTTC.

The chain couples TRBV30 to TRBJ2-3; a weak D match, TRBD1 (5 bases). The CDR3 runs 14 residues. CDR1 and CDR2 (germline): GTSNPN, SVGIG (reference sequence). V was clipped by 0 bases and J by 1 base, with 8 bases between them. CDR3 loop: CAWSVGVGTDTQYF. The CDR3 DNA reads as TGTGCCTGGAGTGTAGGGGTTGGCACAGATACGCAGTATTTT.

The chain couples TRBV7-6 to TRBJ1-2, with D perhaps matching TRBD1 (5 bases). This CDR3 spans 16 amino acids. The V and J ends lost 0 bases and 8 bases respectively, with 19 bases between them. The germline V gene has CDR1 SGHVS and CDR2 FNYEAQ. DNA for the CDR3: TGTGCCAGCAGCTTAGCGGTTCAGGGAATATCGGAGGGCTACACCTTC. It translates to CASSLAVQGISEGYTF.

This rearrangement joins TRBV2 to TRBJ2-7, with 8 bases identical to TRBD2. Germline CDR1 reads SNHLY; CDR2 reads FYNNEI. The CDR3 is 14 residues long. V lost 9 bases, J lost 0 bases, and 7 bases stayed unmatched. The CDR3 reads CASLRGGFSYEQYF. The CDR3 coding sequence is TGTGCCAGTCTCCGCGGGGGGTTCTCCTACGAGCAGTACTTC.

A few counts support this clone. The chain has TRBV7-2 and TRBJ2-2, with D unclear. The germline V gene encodes CDR1 SGHTA and CDR2 FQGNSA. V lost 4 bases and J 0 bases, leaving 9 bases between the germline ends. The CDR3 runs 15 residues. CDR3 nucleotides: TGTGCCAGCAGCTCGAACACACCGAACACCGGGGAGCTGTTTTTT. Translation gives CASSSNTPNTGELFF.

This clone showed up just a few times. J is TRBJ2-1 and V is TRBV4-3, with TRBD1 as a possible D gene (5 bases). CDR1 is LGHNA and CDR2 is YSLEER in the germline V gene. The CDR3 covers 15 residues. Trimming stripped 1 base from V and 7 bases from J, with 14 bases between. The CDR3 DNA follows: TGCGCCAGCAGCCAAGTCACATGGACATCAAATGAGCAGTTCTTC. Translating gives CASSQVTWTSNEQFF.

The V gene is TRBV19, the J gene TRBJ2-6; D remains ambiguous. Trimming cost V 3 bases and J 0 bases, with 6 bases left between them. CDR3 length: 15 amino acids. Germline CDR1 is LNHDA and CDR2 is SQIVND (reference sequence). The CDR3 region is CASSMAHSGANVLTF. The CDR3 bases are TGTGCCAGTAGTATGGCCCACTCTGGGGCCAACGTCCTGACTTTC.

The chain links TRBV7-9 to TRBJ2-6; 7 bases agree with TRBD2. V lost 3 bases and J lost 4; bases outside the gene matches: 15. The CDR3 runs 19 residues. Looked up from germline, CDR1 is SEHNR and CDR2 is FQNEAQ (reference sequence). This CDR3 is CASSFRTSALTAGANVLTF. The CDR3 DNA is TGTGCCAGCAGCTTCAGAACTAGCGCCCTCACTGCGGGGGCCAACGTCCTGACTTTC.

This chain uses TRBV7-3 with TRBJ2-3; no reliable D call. The germline V gene has CDR1 SGHTA and CDR2 FQGTGA. The CDR3 has 14 amino acids. V was cut by 1 base and J by 2 bases, with 7 bases left in between. CDR3 DNA sequence: TGTGCCAGCAGCTTAAAAGGGTACACAGATACGCAGTATTTT. This codes for CASSLKGYTDTQYF.

The J gene is TRBJ1-1, the V gene TRBV18; the D gene is possibly TRBD1 (6 bases). The CDR3 contains 14 residues. Deletions cut 3 bases from V and 4 bases from J, with 12 bases between. Germline assignment: CDR1 KGHSH and CDR2 LQKENI. CDR3 region: CASSPGGSSTEAFF. In nucleotides, the CDR3 is TGTGCCAGCTCACCCGGGGGCTCGAGCACTGAAGCTTTCTTT.

J is TRBJ2-2 and V is TRBV5-1, with 9 bases matching TRBD1. V lost 3 bases and J lost 4; bases outside the gene matches: 1. CDR3 length: 14 residues. Germline values: CDR1 SGHRS, CDR2 YFSETQ. CDR3: CASSWTGVTGELFF. The CDR3 DNA follows: TGCGCCAGCAGCTGGACAGGGGTCACCGGGGAGCTGTTTTTT.

This clone has a handful of counts. This rearrangement joins TRBV6-5 to TRBJ2-7, with 11 bases fitting TRBD2. Germline loops: CDR1 MNHEY, CDR2 SVGAGI. The J segment lost 0 bases and the V segment lost 6 bases, leaving 4 bases of the junction unmatched. The CDR3 spans 15 residues. CDR3: CASRRLAGSSYEQYF. The CDR3 DNA sequence: TGTGCCAGCAGACGACTAGCGGGGAGCTCCTACGAGCAGTACTTC.

V usage is TRBV2 and J usage is TRBJ2-5; 7 positions agree with TRBD2. The germline gives CDR1 SNHLY, CDR2 FYNNEI. The CDR3 consists of 16 residues. V lost 1 base to trimming and J lost 2 bases; unmatched junction nucleotides: 7. CDR3 protein: CASSEGAGKLQETQYF. The CDR3 DNA is TGTGCCAGCAGTGAAGGAGCGGGGAAATTACAAGAGACCCAGTACTTC.

This chain links TRBV5-1 with TRBJ2-3; TRBD2 matches 7 bases. The CDR3 has 15 residues. The germline V gene encodes CDR1 SGHRS and CDR2 YFSETQ. Trimming took 4 bases from V and 2 from J; bases not matched to a gene: 7. The CDR3 reads CASSHGGGITDTQYF. CDR3 nucleotides: TGCGCCAGCAGCCATGGGGGAGGGATCACAGATACGCAGTATTTT.